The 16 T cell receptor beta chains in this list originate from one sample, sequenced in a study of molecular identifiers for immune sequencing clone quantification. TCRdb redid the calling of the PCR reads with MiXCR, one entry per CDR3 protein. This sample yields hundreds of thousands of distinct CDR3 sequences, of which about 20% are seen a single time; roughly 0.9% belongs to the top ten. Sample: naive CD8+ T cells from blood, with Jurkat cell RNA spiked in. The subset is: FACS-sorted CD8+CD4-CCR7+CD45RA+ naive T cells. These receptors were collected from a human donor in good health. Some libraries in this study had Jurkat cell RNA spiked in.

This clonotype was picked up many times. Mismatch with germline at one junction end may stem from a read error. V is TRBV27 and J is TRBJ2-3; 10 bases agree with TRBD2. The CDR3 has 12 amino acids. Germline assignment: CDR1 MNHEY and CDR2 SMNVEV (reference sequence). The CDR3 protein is CGSSGSADTQYF. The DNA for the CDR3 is TGCGGGTCTAGCGGGAGCGCAGATACGCAGTATTTT.

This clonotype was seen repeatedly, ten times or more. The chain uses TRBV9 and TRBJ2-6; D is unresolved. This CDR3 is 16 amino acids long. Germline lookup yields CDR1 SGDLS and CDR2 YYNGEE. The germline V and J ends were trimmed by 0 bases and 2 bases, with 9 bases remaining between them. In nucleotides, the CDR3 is TGTGCCAGCAGCGTAGGGTCCGGGCCTGGGGCCAACGTCCTGACTTTC. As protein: CASSVGSGPGANVLTF.

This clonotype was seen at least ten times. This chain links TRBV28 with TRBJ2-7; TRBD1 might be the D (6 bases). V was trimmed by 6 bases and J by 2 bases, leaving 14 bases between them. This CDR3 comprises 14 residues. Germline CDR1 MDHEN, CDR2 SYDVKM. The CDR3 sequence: CASRAGELAYEQYF. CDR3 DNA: TGTGCCAGCAGGGCAGGGGAGTTGGCCTACGAGCAGTACTTC.

The CDR3, as DNA: TGTGCCAGCAGCTGGGGGGGGGGCGATGGGGGTAGCACAGATACGCAGTATTTT. Encoded protein: CASSWGGGDGGSTDTQYF. J is TRBJ2-3 and V is TRBV7-8, with D perhaps TRBD2 (7 bases). Germline V gene sequence: CDR1 SGHVS, CDR2 FQNEAQ. Between the trimmed V and J ends, which lost 4 bases and 0 bases, there was a span of 20 bases. This CDR3 is 18 amino acids long.

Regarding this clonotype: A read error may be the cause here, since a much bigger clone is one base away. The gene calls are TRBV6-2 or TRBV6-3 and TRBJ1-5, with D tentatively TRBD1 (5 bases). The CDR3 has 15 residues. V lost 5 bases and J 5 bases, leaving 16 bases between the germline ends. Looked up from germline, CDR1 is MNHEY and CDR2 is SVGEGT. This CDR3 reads CASSLNRLGDQPQHF. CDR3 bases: TGTGCCAGCAGTCTTAATCGACTGGGGGATCAGCCCCAGCATTTT.

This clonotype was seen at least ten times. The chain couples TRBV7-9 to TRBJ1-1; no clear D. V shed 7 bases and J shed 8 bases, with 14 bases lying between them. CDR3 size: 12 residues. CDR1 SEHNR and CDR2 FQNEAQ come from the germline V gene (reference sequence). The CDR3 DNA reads TGTGCCAGCACCTCTTGGGTAGACGAAGCTTTCTTT. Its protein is CASTSWVDEAFF.

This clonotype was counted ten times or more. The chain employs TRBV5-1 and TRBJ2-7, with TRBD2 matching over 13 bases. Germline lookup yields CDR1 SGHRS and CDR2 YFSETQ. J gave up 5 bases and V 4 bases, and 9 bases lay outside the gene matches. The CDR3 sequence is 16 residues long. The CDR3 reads CASSIFGLAGVNEQYF. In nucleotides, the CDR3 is TGCGCCAGCAGCATATTTGGACTAGCGGGAGTCAACGAGCAGTACTTC.

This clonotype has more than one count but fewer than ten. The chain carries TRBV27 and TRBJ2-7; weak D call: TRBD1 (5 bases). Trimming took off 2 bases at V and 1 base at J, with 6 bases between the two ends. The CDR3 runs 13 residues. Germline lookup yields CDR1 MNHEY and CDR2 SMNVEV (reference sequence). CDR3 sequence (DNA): TGTGCCAGCAGTTTAAGGACATCCTACGAGCAGTACTTC. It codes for CASSLRTSYEQYF.

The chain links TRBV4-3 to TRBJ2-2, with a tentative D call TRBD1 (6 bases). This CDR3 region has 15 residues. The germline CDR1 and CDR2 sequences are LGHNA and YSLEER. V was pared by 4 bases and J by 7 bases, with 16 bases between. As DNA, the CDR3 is TGCGCCAGCAGCCCCTCAATACAGGGCAGCGGGGAGCTGTTTTTT. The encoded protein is CASSPSIQGSGELFF.

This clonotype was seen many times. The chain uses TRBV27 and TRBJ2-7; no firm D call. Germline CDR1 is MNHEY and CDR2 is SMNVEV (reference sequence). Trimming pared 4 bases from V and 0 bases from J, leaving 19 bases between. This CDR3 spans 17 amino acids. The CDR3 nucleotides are TGTGCCAGCAGTTCCTCCCTGGAGCCGAAGAGCTCCTACGAGCAGTACTTC. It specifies CASSSSLEPKSSYEQYF.

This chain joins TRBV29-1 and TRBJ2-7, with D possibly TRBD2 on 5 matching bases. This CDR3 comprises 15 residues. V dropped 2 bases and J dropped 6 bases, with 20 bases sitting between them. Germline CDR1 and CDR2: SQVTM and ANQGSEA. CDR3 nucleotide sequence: TGCAGCGTTGAATTAGTGGGAGAGGCTGCTCGCGAGCAGTACTTC. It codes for CSVELVGEAAREQYF.

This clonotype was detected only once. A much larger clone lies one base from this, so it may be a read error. CDR3: CASSERRTSGNTATQYF. The CDR3 region has the DNA TGTGCCAGCAGTGAGCGTAGGACTAGCGGAAACACAGCTACGCAGTATTTT. The chain links TRBV2 to TRBJ2-3; 10 bases are a match to TRBD2. The CDR3 is 17 residues long. Germline V gene lookup returns CDR1 SNHLY and CDR2 FYNNEI.

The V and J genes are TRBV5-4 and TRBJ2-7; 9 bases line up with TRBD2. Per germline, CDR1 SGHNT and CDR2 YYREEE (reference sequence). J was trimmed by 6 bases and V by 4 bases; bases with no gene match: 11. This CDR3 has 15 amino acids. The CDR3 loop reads CASSQALAGVGEQYF. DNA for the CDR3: TGTGCCAGCAGCCAAGCTTTAGCGGGAGTGGGCGAGCAGTACTTC.

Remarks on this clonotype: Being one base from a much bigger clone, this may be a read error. In nucleotides, the CDR3 is TGCGCCGGCAGCCAAGATAAGACTAGCGGCTACGAGCAGTACTTC. It yields the protein CAGSQDKTSGYEQYF. The genes are TRBV4-3 and TRBJ2-7; TRBD2 aligns across 9 bases. The germline V gene encodes CDR1 LGHNA and CDR2 YSLEER. There are 15 residues in the CDR3.

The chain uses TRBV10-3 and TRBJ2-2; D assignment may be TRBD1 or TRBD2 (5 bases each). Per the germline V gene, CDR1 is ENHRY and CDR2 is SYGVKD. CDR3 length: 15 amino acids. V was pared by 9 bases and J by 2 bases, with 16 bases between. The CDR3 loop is CAIKEGTDNTGELFF. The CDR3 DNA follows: TGTGCCATAAAAGAAGGGACGGATAACACCGGGGAGCTGTTTTTT.

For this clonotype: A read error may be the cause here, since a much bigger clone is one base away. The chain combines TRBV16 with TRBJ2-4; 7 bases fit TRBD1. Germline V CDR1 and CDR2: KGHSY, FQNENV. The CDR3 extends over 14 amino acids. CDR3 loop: CASSQTGTENIPYF. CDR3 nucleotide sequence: TGTGCCAGCAGCCAAACCGGGACAGAAAACATTCCGTACTTC.